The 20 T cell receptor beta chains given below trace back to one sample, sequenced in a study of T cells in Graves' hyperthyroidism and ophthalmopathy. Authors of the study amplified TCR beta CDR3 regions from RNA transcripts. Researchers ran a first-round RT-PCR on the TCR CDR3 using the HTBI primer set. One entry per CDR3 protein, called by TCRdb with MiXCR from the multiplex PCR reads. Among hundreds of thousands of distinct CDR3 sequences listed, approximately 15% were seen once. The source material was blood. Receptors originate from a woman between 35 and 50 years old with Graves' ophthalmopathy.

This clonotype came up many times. DNA of the CDR3: TGTGCCAGCAGCCCAAGGGGAGAATCCTACGAGCAGTACTTC. Translation gives CASSPRGESYEQYF. The rearrangement uses TRBV6-1 and TRBJ2-7; either TRBD1 or TRBD2 may supply D (5 bases each). The germline V gene has CDR1 MNHNS and CDR2 SASEGT. The CDR3 is 14 residues long. Trimming stripped 6 bases from V and 1 base from J, with 13 bases between.

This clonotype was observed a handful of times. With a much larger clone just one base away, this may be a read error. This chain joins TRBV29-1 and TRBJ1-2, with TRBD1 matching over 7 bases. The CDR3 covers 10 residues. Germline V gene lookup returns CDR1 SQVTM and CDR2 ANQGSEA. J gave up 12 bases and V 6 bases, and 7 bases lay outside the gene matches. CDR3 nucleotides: TGCAGCGTAGGACAGGACGGCCACACCTTC. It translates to CSVGQDGHTF.

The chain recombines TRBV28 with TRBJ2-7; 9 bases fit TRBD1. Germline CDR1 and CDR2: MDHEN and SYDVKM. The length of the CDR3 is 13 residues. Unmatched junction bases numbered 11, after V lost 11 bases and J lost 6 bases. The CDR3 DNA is TGTGCCGGCATGAGGGACAGGGTGGGCGAGCAGTACTTC. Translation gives CAGMRDRVGEQYF.

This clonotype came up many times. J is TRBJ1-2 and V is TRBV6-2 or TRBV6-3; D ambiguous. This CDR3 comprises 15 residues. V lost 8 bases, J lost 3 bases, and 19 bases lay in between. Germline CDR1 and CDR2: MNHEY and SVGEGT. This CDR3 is CASGPSTWAYYGYTF. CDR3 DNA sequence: TGTGCCAGCGGGCCCTCTACATGGGCTTACTATGGCTACACCTTC.

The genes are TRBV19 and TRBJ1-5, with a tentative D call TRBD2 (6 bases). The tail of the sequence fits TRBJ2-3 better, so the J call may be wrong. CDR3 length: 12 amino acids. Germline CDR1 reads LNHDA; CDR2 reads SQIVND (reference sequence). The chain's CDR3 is CAVQAGNQPQYF. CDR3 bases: TGTGCGGTGCAGGCGGGGAATCAGCCCCAGTATTTT.

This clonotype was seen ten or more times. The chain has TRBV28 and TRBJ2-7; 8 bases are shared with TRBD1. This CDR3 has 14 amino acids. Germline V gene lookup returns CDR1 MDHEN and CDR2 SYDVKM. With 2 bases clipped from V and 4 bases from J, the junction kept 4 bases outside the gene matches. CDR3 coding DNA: TGTGCCAGCAGTTTAAGACAGGGGAGGTACGAGCAGTACTTC. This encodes CASSLRQGRYEQYF. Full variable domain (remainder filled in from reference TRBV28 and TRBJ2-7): DVKVTQSSRYLVKRTGEKVFLECVQDMDHENMFWYRQDPGLGLRLIYFSYDVKMKEKGDIPEGYSVSREKKERFSLILESASTNQTSMYLCASSLRQGRYEQYFGPGTRLTVT.

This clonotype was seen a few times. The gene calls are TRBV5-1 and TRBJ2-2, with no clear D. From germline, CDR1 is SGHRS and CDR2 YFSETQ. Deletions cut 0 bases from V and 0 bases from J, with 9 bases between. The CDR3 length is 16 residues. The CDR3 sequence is CASSLVNSANTGELFF. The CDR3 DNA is TGCGCCAGCAGCTTGGTTAACAGTGCGAACACCGGGGAGCTGTTTTTT.

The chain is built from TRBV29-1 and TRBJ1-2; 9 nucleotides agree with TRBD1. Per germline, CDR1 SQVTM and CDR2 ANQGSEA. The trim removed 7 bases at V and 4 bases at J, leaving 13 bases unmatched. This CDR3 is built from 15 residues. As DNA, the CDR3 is TGCAGCGCCCAGGACTGGACAGGGGATCTCTATGGCTACACCTTC. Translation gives CSAQDWTGDLYGYTF. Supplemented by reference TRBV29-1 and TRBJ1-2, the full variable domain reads SAVISQKPSRDICQRGTSLTIQCQVDSQVTMMFWYRQQPGQSLTLIATANQGSEATYESGFVIDKFPISRPNLTFSTLTVSNMSPEDSSIYLCSAQDWTGDLYGYTFGSGTRLTVV.

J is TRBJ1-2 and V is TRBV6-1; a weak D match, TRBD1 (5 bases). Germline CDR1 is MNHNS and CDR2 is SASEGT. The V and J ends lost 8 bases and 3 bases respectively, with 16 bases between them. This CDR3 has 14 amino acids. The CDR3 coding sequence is TGTGCCAGCGGGGCGGGACGGGCAGACTATGGCTACACCTTC. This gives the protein CASGAGRADYGYTF.

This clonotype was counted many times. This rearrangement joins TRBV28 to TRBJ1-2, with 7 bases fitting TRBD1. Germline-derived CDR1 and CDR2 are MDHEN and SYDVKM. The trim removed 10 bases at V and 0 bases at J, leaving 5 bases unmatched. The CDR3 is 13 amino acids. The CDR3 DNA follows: TGTGCCACCGGGGACAGAACTAACTATGGCTACACCTTC. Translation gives CATGDRTNYGYTF.

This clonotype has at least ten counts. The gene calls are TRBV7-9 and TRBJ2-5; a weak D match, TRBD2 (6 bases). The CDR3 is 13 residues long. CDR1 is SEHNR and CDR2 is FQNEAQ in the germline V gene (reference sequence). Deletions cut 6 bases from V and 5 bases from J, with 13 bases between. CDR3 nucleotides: TGTGCCAGCAGACCGGAGGGTGGCGAGACCCAGTACTTC. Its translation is CASRPEGGETQYF.

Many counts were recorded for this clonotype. The CDR3 DNA reads as TGTGCCAGCAGTCAACTGGTCGGACAGGCCCAACTTAATCAGCCCCAGCATTTT. Protein product: CASSQLVGQAQLNQPQHF. V usage is TRBV6-1 and J usage is TRBJ1-5; TRBD1 matches at 7 bases. This CDR3 has 18 amino acids. Germline V gene lookup returns CDR1 MNHNS and CDR2 SASEGT. The J segment lost 4 bases and the V segment lost 5 bases, leaving 17 bases of the junction unmatched.

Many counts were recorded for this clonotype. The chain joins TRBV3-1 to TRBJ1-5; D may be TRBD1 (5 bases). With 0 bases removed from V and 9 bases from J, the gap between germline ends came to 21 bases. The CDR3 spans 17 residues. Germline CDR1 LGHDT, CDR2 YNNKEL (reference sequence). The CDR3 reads CASSQDLLRGPRRPQHF. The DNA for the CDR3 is TGTGCCAGCAGCCAAGATCTGTTGAGGGGTCCCAGGCGGCCCCAGCATTTT.

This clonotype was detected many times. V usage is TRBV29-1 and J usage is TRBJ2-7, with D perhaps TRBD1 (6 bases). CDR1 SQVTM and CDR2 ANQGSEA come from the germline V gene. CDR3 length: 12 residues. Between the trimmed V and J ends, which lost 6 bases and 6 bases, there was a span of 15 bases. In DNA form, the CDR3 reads TGCAGCGTCGCTGAAGACAGGCGCGAGCAGTACTTC. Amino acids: CSVAEDRREQYF.

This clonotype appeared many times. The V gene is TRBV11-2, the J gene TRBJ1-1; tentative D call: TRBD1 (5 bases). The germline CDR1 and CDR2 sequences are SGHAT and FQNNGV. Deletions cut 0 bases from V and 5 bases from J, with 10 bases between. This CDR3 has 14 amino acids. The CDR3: CASSLEGALTEAFF. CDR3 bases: TGTGCCAGCAGCTTAGAAGGGGCGCTGACTGAAGCTTTCTTT.

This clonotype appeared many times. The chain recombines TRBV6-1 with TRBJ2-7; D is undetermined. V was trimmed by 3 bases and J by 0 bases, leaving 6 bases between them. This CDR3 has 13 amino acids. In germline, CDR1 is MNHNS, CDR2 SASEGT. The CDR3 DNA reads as TGTGCCAGCAGTGAGCGGAGCTCCTACGAGCAGTACTTC. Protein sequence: CASSERSSYEQYF.

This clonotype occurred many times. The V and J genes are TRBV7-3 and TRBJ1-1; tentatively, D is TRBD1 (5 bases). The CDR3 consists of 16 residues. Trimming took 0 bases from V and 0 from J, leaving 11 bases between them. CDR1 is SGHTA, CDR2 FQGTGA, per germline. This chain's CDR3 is CASSLTVEGMNTEAFF. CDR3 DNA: TGTGCCAGCAGCTTAACAGTCGAGGGGATGAACACTGAAGCTTTCTTT.

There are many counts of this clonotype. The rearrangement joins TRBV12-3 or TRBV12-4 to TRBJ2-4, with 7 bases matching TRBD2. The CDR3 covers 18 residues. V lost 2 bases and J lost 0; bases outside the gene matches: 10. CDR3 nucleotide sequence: TGTGCCAGCAGTTTATCCCTTTGGGGACTACTAGCCAAAAACATTCAGTACTTC. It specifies CASSLSLWGLLAKNIQYF.

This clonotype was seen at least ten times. CDR3 bases: TGTGCCAGTACTAACCCGGACAGGGCGGCTGGCTACACCTTC. Its protein is CASTNPDRAAGYTF. The gene calls are TRBV19 and TRBJ1-2; 8 bases match TRBD1. Germline CDR1 reads LNHDA; CDR2 reads SQIVND (reference sequence). CDR3 size: 14 residues. With 7 bases clipped from V and 7 bases from J, the junction kept 11 bases outside the gene matches.

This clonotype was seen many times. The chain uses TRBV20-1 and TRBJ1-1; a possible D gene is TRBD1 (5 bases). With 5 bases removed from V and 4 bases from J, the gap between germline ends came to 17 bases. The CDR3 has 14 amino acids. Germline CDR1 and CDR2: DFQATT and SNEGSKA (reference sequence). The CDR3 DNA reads TGCAGTGCTTCCGGGACGGCCCCGGGCACTGAAGCTTTCTTT. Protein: CSASGTAPGTEAFF.